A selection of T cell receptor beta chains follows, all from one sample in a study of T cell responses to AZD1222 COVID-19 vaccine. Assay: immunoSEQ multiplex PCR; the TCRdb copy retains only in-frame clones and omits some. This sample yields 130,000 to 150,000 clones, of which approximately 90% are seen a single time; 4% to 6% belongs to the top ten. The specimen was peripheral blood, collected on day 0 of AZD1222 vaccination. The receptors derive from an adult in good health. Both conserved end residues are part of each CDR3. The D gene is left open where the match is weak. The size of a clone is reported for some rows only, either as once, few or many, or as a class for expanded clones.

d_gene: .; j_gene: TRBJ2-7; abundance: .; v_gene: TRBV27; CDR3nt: TGTGCCAGCAGTCCGCGACTTGCGGACCTTTACGAGCAGTACTTC; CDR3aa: CASSPRLADLYEQYF
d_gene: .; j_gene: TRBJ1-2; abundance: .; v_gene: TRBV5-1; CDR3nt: TGCGCCAGCAGCTCGGGCGAGGGACACGCTAACTATGGCTACACCTTC; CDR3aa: CASSSGEGHANYGYTF
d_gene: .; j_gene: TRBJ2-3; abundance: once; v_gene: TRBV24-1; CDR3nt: TGTGCCACCAGTGTCACGGGTAGCACAGATACGCAGTATTTT; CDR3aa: CATSVTGSTDTQYF
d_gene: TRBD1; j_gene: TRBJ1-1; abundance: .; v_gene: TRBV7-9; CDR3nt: TGTGCCAGCAGCTTGAGGACAGGGCCTTCTGAAGCTTTCTTT; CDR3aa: CASSLRTGPSEAFF
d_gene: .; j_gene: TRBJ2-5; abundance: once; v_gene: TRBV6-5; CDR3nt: TGTGCCAGCAGCGTCCACCGGGCTAGCGAGGAGACCCAGTACTTC; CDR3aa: CASSVHRASEETQYF
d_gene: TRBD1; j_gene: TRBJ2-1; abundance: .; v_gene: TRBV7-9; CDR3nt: TGTGCCAGCAGCTTAGACAGGGGGTCCGCTAGTGAGCAGTTCTTC; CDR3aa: CASSLDRGSASEQFF
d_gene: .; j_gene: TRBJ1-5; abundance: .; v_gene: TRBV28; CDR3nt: TGTGCCAGCAGCCCCAATGATTGGAGTCAGCCCCAGCATTTT; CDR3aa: CASSPNDWSQPQHF
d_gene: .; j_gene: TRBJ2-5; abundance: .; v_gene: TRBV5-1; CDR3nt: TGCGCCAGCAGCTCCGGCGGGACTCTCCAAGAGACCCAGTACTTC; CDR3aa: CASSSGGTLQETQYF
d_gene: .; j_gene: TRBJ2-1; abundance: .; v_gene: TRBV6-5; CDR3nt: TGTGCCAGCAGTACCGGGTCCCTCAATGAGCAGTTCTTC; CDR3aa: CASSTGSLNEQFF
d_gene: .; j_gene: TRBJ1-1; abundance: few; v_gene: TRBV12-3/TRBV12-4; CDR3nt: TGTGCCAGCAGTTTGGGACCGAACACTGAAGCTTTCTTT; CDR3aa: CASSLGPNTEAFF
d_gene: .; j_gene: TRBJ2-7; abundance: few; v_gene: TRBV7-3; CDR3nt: TGTGCCAGCAGCCCGGGGCCTGGCGAGCAGTACTTC; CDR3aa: CASSPGPGEQYF
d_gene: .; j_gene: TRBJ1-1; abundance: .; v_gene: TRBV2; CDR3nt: TGTGCCAGCAGTGAAGGTCCCAATGAAGCTTTCTTT; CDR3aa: CASSEGPNEAFF
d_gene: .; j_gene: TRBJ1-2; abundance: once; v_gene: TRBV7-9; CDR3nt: TGTGCCAGCAGCTTAGAGGCAGGACCCTCCTATGGCTACACCTTC; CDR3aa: CASSLEAGPSYGYTF
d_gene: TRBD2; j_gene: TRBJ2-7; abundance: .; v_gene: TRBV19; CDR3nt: TGTGCCAGTAGCAGGACTAGCGATTCCTACGAGCAGTACTTC; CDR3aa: CASSRTSDSYEQYF
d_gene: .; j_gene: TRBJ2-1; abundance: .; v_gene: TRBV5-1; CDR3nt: TGCGCCAGCAGTCTCTCTTCGGCGACGACTGAGCAGTTCTTC; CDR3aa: CASSLSSATTEQFF
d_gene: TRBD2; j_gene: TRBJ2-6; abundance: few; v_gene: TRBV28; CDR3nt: TGTGCCACGGCGGGAGGTGCGATCTCTGGGGCCAACGTCCTGACTTTC; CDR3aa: CATAGGAISGANVLTF
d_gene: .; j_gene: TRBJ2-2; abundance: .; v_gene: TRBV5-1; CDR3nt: TGCGCCAGCAGCTTAATACCCGAAGTGGTTTATGGGGAGCTGTTTTTT; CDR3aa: CASSLIPEVVYGELFF
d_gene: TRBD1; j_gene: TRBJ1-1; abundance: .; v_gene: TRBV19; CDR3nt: TGTGCCAGTAGTATCGGGACAGGGGGCATCACTGAAGCTTTCTTT; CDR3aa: CASSIGTGGITEAFF
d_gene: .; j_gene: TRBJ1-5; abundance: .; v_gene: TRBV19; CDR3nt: TGTGCCAGTTTGGGGGGGAGGAATCAGCCCCAGCATTTT; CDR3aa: CASLGGRNQPQHF
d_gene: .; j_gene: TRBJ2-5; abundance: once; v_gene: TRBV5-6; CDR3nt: TGTGCCAGCAGCTTGGTAACTGGTACGGGCCTTGGGGAGACCCAGTACTTC; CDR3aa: CASSLVTGTGLGETQYF
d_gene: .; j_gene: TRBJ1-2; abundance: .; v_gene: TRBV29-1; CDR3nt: TGCAGCGTACAGCTTTCCCAGGTGGACTACACCTTC; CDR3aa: CSVQLSQVDYTF
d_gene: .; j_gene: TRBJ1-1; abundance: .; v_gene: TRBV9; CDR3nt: TGTGCCAGCAGCGTAAGGGTGGAATCTGAAGCTTTCTTT; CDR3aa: CASSVRVESEAFF
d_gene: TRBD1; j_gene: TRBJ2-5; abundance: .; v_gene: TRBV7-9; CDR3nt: TGTGCCAGCAGCCGCAATCAGGAGGTGACAGGGTCCCAGACCCAGTACTTC; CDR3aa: CASSRNQEVTGSQTQYF
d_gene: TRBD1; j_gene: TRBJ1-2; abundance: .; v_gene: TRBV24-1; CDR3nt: TGTGCCACCAGTGATTTGGGGACAGGTTTCACCTTC; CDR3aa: CATSDLGTGFTF
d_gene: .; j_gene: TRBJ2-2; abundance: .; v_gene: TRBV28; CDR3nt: TGTGCCAGCAGTTTGAGGGCGGACGGGGAGCTGTTTTTT; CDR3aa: CASSLRADGELFF
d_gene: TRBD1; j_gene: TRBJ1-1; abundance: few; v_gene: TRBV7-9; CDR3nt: TGTGCCAGCAGCCCGGGACAGGGGGCTTTCTTT; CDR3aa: CASSPGQGAFF
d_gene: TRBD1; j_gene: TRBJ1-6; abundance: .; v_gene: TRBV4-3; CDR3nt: TGCGCCAGCAGCCAAGATAGGGCAGGGGGCCTTCATTCACCCCTCCACTTT; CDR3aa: CASSQDRAGGLHSPLHF
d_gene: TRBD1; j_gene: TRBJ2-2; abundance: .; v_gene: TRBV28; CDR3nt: TGTGCCAGCAGCAGAATCCGGGACAGGGGGCATACCGGGGAGCTGTTTTTT; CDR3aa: CASSRIRDRGHTGELFF
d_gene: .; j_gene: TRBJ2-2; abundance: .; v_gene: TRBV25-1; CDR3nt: TGTGCCAGCAGTGACGGTCACGGGCATACCGGGGAGCTGTTTTTT; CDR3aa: CASSDGHGHTGELFF
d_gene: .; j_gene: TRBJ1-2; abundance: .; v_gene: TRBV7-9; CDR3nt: TGTGCCAGCAGTCTAGGCCCGGACTATGGCTACACCTTC; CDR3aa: CASSLGPDYGYTF
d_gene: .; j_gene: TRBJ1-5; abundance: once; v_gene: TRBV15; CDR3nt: TGTGCCACCAGCAGAGATCGTAGGTTTCAGCCCCAGCATTTT; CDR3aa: CATSRDRRFQPQHF
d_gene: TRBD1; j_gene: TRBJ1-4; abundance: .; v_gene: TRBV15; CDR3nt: TGTGCCACCAGTCGAGGGGGCAGTGATGAAAAACTGTTTTTT; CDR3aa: CATSRGGSDEKLFF
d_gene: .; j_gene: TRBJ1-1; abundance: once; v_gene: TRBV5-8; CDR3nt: TGTGCCAGCAGCTTTCGGCAGGGAGTTGCTTTCTTT; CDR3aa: CASSFRQGVAFF
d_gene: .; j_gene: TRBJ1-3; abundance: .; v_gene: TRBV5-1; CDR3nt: TGCGCCAGCAGCCCACGGGGGGCAGCTGGAAACACCATATATTTT; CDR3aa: CASSPRGAAGNTIYF
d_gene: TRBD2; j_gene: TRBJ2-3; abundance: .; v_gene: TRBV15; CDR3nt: TGTGCCACCAGCAGAGATTTCCTAGCGGAACTTGCGTCTAGCACAGATACGCAGTATTTT; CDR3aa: CATSRDFLAELASSTDTQYF
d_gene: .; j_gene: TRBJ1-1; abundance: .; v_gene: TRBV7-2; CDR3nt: TGTGCCAGCAGCTTAGCCCTCACCGGTGAAGCTTTCTTT; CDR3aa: CASSLALTGEAFF
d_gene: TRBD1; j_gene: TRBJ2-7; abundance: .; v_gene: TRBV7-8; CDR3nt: TGTGCCAGCAGGTGGGGACAGGGAGGCGAGCAGTACTTC; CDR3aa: CASRWGQGGEQYF
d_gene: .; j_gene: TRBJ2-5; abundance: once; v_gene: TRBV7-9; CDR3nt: TGTGCCAGCAGCCAACTTCGGCTAGCAGGGACCCAGTACTTC; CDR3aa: CASSQLRLAGTQYF
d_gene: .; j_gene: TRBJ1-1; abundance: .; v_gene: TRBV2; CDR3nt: TGTGCCAGCAGTGAAGGGTTTTTAAATGTTGAAGCTTTCTTT; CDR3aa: CASSEGFLNVEAFF
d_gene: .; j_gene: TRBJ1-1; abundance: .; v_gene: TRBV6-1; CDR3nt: TGTGCCAGCAGTGAATTGCGCAAGAACACTGAAGCTTTCTTT; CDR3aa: CASSELRKNTEAFF